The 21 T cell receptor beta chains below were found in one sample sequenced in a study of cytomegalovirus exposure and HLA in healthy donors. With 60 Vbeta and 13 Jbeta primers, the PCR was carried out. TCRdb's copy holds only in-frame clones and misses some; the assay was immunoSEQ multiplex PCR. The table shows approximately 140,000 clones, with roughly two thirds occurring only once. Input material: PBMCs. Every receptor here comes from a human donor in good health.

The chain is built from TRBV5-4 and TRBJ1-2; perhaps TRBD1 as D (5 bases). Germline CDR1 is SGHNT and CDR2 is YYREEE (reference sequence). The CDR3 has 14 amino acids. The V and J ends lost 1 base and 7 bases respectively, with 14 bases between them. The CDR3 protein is CASSLFGGTSGYTF. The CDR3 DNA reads TGTGCCAGCAGCTTGTTCGGGGGTACTAGTGGCTACACCTTC.

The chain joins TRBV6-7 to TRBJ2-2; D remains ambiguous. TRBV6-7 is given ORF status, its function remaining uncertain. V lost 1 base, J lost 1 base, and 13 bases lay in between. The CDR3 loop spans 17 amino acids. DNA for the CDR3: TGTGCCAGCAGTTACTGGTGGAGCCTAAGGAACACCGGGGAGCTGTTTTTT. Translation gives CASSYWWSLRNTGELFF.

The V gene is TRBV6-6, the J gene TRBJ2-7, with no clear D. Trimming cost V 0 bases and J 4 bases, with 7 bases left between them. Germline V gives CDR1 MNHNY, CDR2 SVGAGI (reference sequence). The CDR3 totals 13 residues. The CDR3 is CASSYSRGYEQYF. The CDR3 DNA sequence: TGTGCCAGCAGTTACTCGAGAGGTTACGAGCAGTACTTC.

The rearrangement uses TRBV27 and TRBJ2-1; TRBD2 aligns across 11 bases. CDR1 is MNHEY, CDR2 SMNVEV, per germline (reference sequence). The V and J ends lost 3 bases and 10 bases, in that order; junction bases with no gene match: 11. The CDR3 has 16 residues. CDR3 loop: CASSLRWTSGPREQFF. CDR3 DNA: TGTGCCAGCAGTTTGCGCTGGACTAGCGGGCCCAGGGAGCAGTTCTTC.

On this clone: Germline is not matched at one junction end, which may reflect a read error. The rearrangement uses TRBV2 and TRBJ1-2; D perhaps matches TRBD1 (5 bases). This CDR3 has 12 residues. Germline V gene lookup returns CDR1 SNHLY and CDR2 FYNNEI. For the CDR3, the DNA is TGTGCCAGCAGTTCTCGGTCCAGGATGGGGCCGTTC. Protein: CASSSRSRMGPF.

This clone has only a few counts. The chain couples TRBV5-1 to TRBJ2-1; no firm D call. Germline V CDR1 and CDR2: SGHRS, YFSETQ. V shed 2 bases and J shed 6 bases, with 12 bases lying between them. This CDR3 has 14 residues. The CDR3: CASSLMVEANEQFF. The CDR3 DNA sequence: TGCGCCAGCAGCTTAATGGTAGAGGCCAATGAGCAGTTCTTC.

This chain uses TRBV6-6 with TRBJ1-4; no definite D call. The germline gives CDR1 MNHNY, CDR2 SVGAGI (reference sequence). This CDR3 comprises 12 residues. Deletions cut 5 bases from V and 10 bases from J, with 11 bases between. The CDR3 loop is CASSDGEGKLFF. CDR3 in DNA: TGTGCCAGCAGTGATGGGGAGGGAAAACTGTTTTTT.

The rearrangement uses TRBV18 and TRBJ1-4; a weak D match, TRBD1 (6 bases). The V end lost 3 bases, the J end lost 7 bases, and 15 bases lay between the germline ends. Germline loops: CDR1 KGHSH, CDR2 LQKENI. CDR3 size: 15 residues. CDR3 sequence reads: CASSPGTSRVEKLFF. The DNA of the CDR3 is TGTGCCAGCTCACCCGGGACAAGCCGGGTTGAAAAACTGTTTTTT. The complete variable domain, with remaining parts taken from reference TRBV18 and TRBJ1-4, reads NAGVMQNPRHLVRRRGQEARLRCSPMKGHSHVYWYRQLPEEGLKFMVYLQKENIIDESGMPKERFSAEFPKEGPSILRIQQVVRGDSAAYFCASSPGTSRVEKLFFGSGTQLSVL.

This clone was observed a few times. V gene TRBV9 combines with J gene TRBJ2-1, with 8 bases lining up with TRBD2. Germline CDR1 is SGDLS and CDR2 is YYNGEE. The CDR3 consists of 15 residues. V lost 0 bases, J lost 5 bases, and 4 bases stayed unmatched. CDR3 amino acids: CASSVVSGAHNEQFF. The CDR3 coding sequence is TGTGCCAGCAGCGTAGTTAGCGGGGCCCACAATGAGCAGTTCTTC.

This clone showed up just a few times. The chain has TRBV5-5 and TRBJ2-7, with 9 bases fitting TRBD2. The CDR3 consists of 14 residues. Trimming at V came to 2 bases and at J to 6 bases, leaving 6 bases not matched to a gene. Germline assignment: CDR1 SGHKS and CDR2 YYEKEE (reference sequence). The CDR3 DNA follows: TGTGCCAGCAGCTTTGGTAGCGGGAGCGCCGAGCAGTACTTC. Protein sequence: CASSFGSGSAEQYF. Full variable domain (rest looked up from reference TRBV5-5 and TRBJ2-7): DAGVTQSPTHLIKTRGQQVTLRCSPISGHKSVSWYQQVLGQGPQFIFQYYEKEERGRGNFPDRFSARQFPNYSSELNVNALLLGDSALYLCASSFGSGSAEQYFGPGTRLTVT.

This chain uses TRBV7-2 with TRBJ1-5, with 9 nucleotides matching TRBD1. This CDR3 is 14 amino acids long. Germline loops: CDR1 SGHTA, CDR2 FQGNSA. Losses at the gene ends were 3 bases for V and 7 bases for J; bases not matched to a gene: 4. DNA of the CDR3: TGTGCCAGCAGCTTCGGGACAGGGATCCAGCCCCAGCATTTT. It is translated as CASSFGTGIQPQHF.

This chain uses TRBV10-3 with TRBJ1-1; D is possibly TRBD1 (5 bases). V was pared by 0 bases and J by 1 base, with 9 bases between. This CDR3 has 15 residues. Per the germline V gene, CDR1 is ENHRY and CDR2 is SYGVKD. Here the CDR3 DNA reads TGTGCCATCAGTGAGTCGGGGGGGAGGAACACTGAAGCTTTCTTT. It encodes CAISESGGRNTEAFF.

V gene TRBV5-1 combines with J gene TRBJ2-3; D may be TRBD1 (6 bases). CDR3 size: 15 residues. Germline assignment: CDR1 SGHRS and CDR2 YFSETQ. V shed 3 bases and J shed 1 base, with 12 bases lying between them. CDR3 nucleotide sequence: TGCGCCAGCAGCTACGCAGGGGCCCGCACAGATACGCAGTATTTT. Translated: CASSYAGARTDTQYF.

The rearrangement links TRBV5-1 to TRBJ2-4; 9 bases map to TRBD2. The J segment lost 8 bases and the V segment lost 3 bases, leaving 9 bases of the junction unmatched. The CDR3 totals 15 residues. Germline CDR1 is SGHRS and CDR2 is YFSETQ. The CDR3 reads CASSSKGGGGDIQYF. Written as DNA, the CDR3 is TGCGCCAGCAGCTCTAAAGGGGGCGGGGGGGACATTCAGTACTTC.

The CDR3 sequence is CASSQGLAGSNEQFF. The CDR3 bases are TGTGCCAGCAGTCAAGGACTAGCGGGAAGCAATGAGCAGTTCTTC. The chain combines TRBV2 with TRBJ2-1; 12 nucleotides line up with TRBD2. Germline V gene lookup returns CDR1 SNHLY and CDR2 FYNNEI. This CDR3 contains 15 residues. J gave up 6 bases and V 5 bases, and 5 bases lay outside the gene matches.

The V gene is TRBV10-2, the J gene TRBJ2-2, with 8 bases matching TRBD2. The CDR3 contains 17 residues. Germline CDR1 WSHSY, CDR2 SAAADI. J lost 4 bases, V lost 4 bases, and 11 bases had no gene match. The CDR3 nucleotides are TGCGCCAGCAGTGGATTGGGAATAGCGGGGATCACCGGGGAGCTGTTTTTT. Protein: CASSGLGIAGITGELFF.

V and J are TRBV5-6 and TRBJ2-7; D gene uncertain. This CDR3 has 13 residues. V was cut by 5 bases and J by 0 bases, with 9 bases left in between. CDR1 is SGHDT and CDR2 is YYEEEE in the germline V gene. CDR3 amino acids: CASSTGSSYEQYF. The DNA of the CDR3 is TGTGCCAGCAGTACCGGTAGCTCCTACGAGCAGTACTTC.

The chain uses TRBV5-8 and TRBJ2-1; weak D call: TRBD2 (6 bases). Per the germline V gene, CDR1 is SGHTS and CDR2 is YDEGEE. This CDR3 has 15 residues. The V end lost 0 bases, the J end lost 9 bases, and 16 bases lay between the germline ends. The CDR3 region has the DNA TGTGCCAGCAGCTTGGGGGAGGTCGTAGAGGGTGAGCAGTTCTTC. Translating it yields CASSLGEVVEGEQFF.

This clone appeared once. CDR3 sequence (DNA): TGTGCCAGCAGCTCGGAACGGGGAGGGGGCTACACCTTC. Translation gives CASSSERGGGYTF. The genes are TRBV5-4 and TRBJ1-2; D is uncertain. The ends were cut back, 3 bases at V and 8 bases at J, with 14 bases in the middle. Looked up from germline, CDR1 is SGHNT and CDR2 is YYREEE (reference sequence). The CDR3 totals 13 residues.

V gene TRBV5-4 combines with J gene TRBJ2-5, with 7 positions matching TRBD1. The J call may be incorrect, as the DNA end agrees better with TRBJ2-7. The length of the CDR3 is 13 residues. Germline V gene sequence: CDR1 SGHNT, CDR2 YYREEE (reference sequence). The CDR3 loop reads CASSSGQTYEQYF. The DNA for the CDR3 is TGTGCCAGCAGCTCGGGACAGACCTACGAGCAGTACTTC.

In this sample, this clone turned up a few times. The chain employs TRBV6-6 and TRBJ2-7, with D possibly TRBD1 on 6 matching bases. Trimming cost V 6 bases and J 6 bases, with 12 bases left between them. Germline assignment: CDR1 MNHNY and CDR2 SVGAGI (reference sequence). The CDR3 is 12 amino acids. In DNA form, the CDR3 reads TGTGCCAGCAGCCAGGACAGCCCCGAGCAGTACTTC. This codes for CASSQDSPEQYF.